In this sample, the clone carrying this TCR beta chain turned up many times. The CDR3 is 13 residues long. Germline V CDR1 and CDR2: SNHLY, FYNNEI. Trimming left V 3 bases short and J 6 bases short, with 12 bases between. The entry originates in a study of T cells in Graves' hyperthyroidism and ophthalmopathy. Amplified regions were TCR beta CDR3 sequences from RNA transcripts. During a first-round RT-PCR of the TCR CDR3, the HTBI primer set was used. TCRdb processed the multiplex PCR reads anew with MiXCR; each CDR3 protein has one entry. The sample has around 450,000 distinct CDR3 sequences, approximately 14% seen once. Among the patients, aged 18 to 65, hyperthyroidism was newly diagnosed and had lasted under 2 months. Clinical symptoms, serum thyroxine and TRAb, thyroid ultrasound and orbital computed tomography were used for the diagnoses.

Material: blood. This rearrangement joins TRBV2 to TRBJ2-7; no clear D. This sequence originates from a woman younger than 30 with Graves' hyperthyroidism. The DNA for the CDR3 is TGTGCCAGCAGTGATGTGAAGTCAGCCGAGCAGTACTTC. This translates into CASSDVKSAEQYF.